The 24 T cell receptor beta chains below come from one sample, sequenced in a study of vaccination and CD4 T cells after COVID-19. Sequencing of DNA taken from cultured CD4+ T cells relied on the Oncomine TCR Beta short-read assay. TCRdb called the PCR reads again in MiXCR, with one record for every CDR3 protein. The data show fewer than 20,000 distinct CDR3 sequences, over 45% seen once. Their recognized antigens are unknown. Sample treatment: approximately nine-day PBMC culture with coronavirus spike peptide pools or control peptides (ViraFEST assay). Source material: CD4+ T cells from blood, cultured in vitro. All receptors come from a human donor who had recovered from COVID-19.

This clonotype is a singleton in its sample. The limits of the CDR3 on the DNA are not certain, so only TCRdb's listed CDR3 is given. This chain links TRBV7-2 with TRBJ2-2. CDR1 SGHTA and CDR2 FQGNSA come from the germline V gene. The CDR3 is 18 amino acids long, termini counted. CDR3 loop: CASKDFLRAVLRAGELFF.

The chain employs TRBV6-5 and TRBJ2-7; 9 nucleotides line up with TRBD1. There are 14 residues in the CDR3. V lost 4 bases, J lost 6 bases, and 7 bases stayed unmatched. Germline lookup yields CDR1 MNHEY and CDR2 SVGAGI. This chain's CDR3 is CASSSYDRGGEQYF. In DNA, the CDR3 is TGTGCCAGCAGTTCCTACGACAGGGGGGGCGAGCAGTACTTC.

The chain is built from TRBV18 and TRBJ1-1; weak D call: TRBD1 (5 bases). CDR1 and CDR2 (germline): KGHSH, LQKENI. Between the trimmed V and J ends, which lost 0 bases and 1 base, there was a span of 9 bases. There are 15 residues in the CDR3. The CDR3 DNA reads as TGTGCCAGCTCACCACCCGGACACCCGAACACTGAAGCTTTCTTT. This gives the protein CASSPPGHPNTEAFF.

The chain has TRBV2 and TRBJ1-1, with D tentatively TRBD1 (5 bases). Germline assignment: CDR1 SNHLY and CDR2 FYNNEI. V lost 9 bases and J 4 bases, leaving 12 bases between the germline ends. This CDR3 has 12 amino acids. The CDR3 DNA follows: TGTGCCAGTATCTCAGGGCCCACTGAAGCTTTCTTT. Protein sequence: CASISGPTEAFF.

The rearrangement joins TRBV19 to TRBJ1-2; 9 positions agree with TRBD1. The J segment lost 2 bases and the V segment lost 1 base, leaving 2 bases of the junction unmatched. From germline, CDR1 is LNHDA and CDR2 SQIVND (reference sequence). The CDR3 is 15 amino acids. The CDR3 DNA is TGTGCCAGTAGTATAGGACAGGGGGACAACTATGGCTACACCTTC. Its translation: CASSIGQGDNYGYTF.

This clonotype has only one observation. The rearrangement links TRBV6-1 to TRBJ2-3; no firm D call. Trimming took off 6 bases at V and 0 bases at J, with 10 bases between the two ends. The CDR3 runs to 14 residues. Germline V gene sequence: CDR1 MNHNS, CDR2 SASEGT. The CDR3 loop reads CASSRYFSTDTQYF. In DNA form, the CDR3 reads TGTGCCAGCAGCCGGTATTTTAGCACAGATACGCAGTATTTT.

The sample holds a few counts of this clonotype. CDR3 sequence: CSAERSYEQYF. CDR3 in DNA: TGCAGTGCTGAACGGTCCTACGAGCAGTACTTC. The V and J genes are TRBV20-1 and TRBJ2-7, with D unclear. Germline loops: CDR1 DFQATT, CDR2 SNEGSKA (reference sequence). The V end lost 5 bases, the J end lost 1 base, and 6 bases lay between the germline ends. The CDR3 has 11 amino acids.

The V and J genes are TRBV7-9 and TRBJ1-2; 12 bases fit TRBD1. The CDR3 has 14 residues. Germline lookup yields CDR1 SEHNR and CDR2 FQNEAQ (reference sequence). V shed 5 bases and J 7 bases; nucleotides not matched to a gene: 5. The DNA for the CDR3 is TGTGCCAGCAGCCCGGGACAGGGGGCCCTTGGCTACACCTTC. Its translation is CASSPGQGALGYTF.

V is TRBV10-2 and J is TRBJ2-5, with D uncertain. CDR3 length: 14 residues. V lost 2 bases, J lost 4 bases, and 11 bases lay in between. Looked up from germline, CDR1 is WSHSY and CDR2 is SAAADI. CDR3 sequence: CASSEGLDVETQYF. DNA of the CDR3: TGCGCCAGCAGTGAGGGCCTAGATGTAGAGACCCAGTACTTC.

For the CDR3, the DNA is TGTGCCAGCAGCTTAGGGACTAGCGGGAGCGTCGGGGAGACCCAGTACTTC. Its protein product is CASSLGTSGSVGETQYF. The rearrangement joins TRBV7-2 to TRBJ2-5, with 13 bases fitting TRBD2. Germline CDR1 SGHTA, CDR2 FQGNSA. Trimming at V came to 1 base and at J to 5 bases, leaving 7 bases not matched to a gene. The CDR3 spans 17 residues.

This sequence joins TRBV11-3 and TRBJ1-2, with 7 bases lining up with TRBD1. CDR3 length: 12 amino acids. The germline V gene has CDR1 SGHNT and CDR2 YENEEA. The J segment lost 12 bases and the V segment lost 1 base, leaving 5 bases of the junction unmatched. DNA for the CDR3: TGTGCCAGCAGCTTAGGCAGGGGGGAAGACACCTTC. This translates into CASSLGRGEDTF.

This clonotype was detected a few times. The V gene is TRBV24-1, the J gene TRBJ1-2, with a tentative D call TRBD1 (5 bases). The CDR3 contains 13 residues. CDR1 KGHDR and CDR2 SFDVKD come from the germline V gene. Between the trimmed V and J ends, which lost 5 bases and 1 base, there was a span of 7 bases. The CDR3 DNA follows: TGTGCCACCAGTGTTGGGGGTAACTATGGCTACACCTTC. This codes for CATSVGGNYGYTF.

The chain combines TRBV20-1 with TRBJ1-6; perhaps TRBD1 as D (5 bases). This CDR3 region has 15 residues. Per the germline V gene, CDR1 is DFQATT and CDR2 is SNEGSKA (reference sequence). V was clipped by 3 bases and J by 0 bases, with 9 bases between them. Here the CDR3 reads CSARADSSYNSPLHF. CDR3 coding DNA: TGCAGTGCTAGGGCAGACAGCTCCTATAATTCACCCCTCCACTTT.

This chain uses TRBV19 with TRBJ1-1, with D uncertain. V lost 4 bases, J lost 1 base, and 7 bases lay in between. Germline-derived CDR1 and CDR2 are LNHDA and SQIVND (reference sequence). The CDR3 consists of 13 residues. As DNA, the CDR3 is TGTGCCAGTAGTACAACCCCGAACACTGAAGCTTTCTTT. This codes for CASSTTPNTEAFF.

The rearrangement links TRBV20-1 to TRBJ1-6, with D possibly matching TRBD1 (5 bases). The CDR3 spans 15 residues. V was pared by 5 bases and J by 0 bases, with 11 bases between. CDR1 is DFQATT and CDR2 is SNEGSKA in the germline V gene (reference sequence). The CDR3 region has the DNA TGCAGTGCTTTTGGACAAAGCTCCTATAATTCACCCCTCCACTTT. Residues: CSAFGQSSYNSPLHF.

This clonotype was seen a few times. The chain carries TRBV7-2 and TRBJ1-5; TRBD1 matches 7 bases. The CDR3 is 13 residues long. CDR1 SGHTA and CDR2 FQGNSA come from the germline V gene. J gave up 15 bases and V 1 base, and 9 bases lay outside the gene matches. CDR3 nucleotide sequence: TGTGCCAGCAGCTTAGAAGGGCAGGGGGAAACGCATTTT. Translated: CASSLEGQGETHF.

The rearrangement joins TRBV20-1 to TRBJ2-2; D gene ambiguous. CDR1 is DFQATT, CDR2 SNEGSKA, per germline (reference sequence). There are 13 residues in the CDR3. The V gene lost 4 bases and the J gene lost 7 bases, with 13 bases spanning the gap. CDR3 region: CSATQSPGGELFF. The DNA of the CDR3 is TGCAGTGCTACCCAGTCCCCCGGCGGGGAGCTGTTTTTT.

The chain couples TRBV11-3 to TRBJ2-4, with D tentatively TRBD1 or TRBD2 (6 bases each). Germline lookup yields CDR1 SGHNT and CDR2 YENEEA. Trimming stripped 5 bases from V and 2 bases from J, with 13 bases between. The CDR3 sequence is 15 residues long. CDR3 sequence reads: CASSLGGPSKNIQYF. In nucleotides, the CDR3 is TGTGCCAGCAGCCTAGGGGGGCCTTCCAAAAACATTCAGTACTTC.

In nucleotides, the CDR3 is TGCGCCAGCAGCTTGGACTCGAGGCGGACCCAAGTGTCTGGGTACACCTTC. Its translation: CASSLDSRRTQVSGYTF. The gene calls are TRBV5-1 and TRBJ1-2; D remains ambiguous. The CDR3 contains 17 residues. V was pared by 0 bases and J by 11 bases, with 26 bases between. CDR1 is SGHRS and CDR2 is YFSETQ in the germline V gene.

This clonotype appeared a few times. This chain uses TRBV20-1 with TRBJ1-1, with no clear D. There are 11 residues in the CDR3. In germline, CDR1 is DFQATT, CDR2 SNEGSKA (reference sequence). Trimming removed 6 bases from V and 9 bases from J, with 14 bases in between. For the CDR3, the DNA is TGCAGTGCCTACGGGTCATTCAAAGCTTTCTTT. Protein: CSAYGSFKAFF.

The chain uses TRBV5-4 and TRBJ2-1; 14 bases are shared with TRBD2. Germline values: CDR1 SGHNT, CDR2 YYREEE (reference sequence). The junction had 1 base not matched to a gene; V was cut back by 3 bases and J by 2 bases. CDR3 length: 16 residues. The DNA of the CDR3 is TGTGCCAGCAGCTCGGGACTAGCGGGAGCCTACAATGAGCAGTTCTTC. Its translation is CASSSGLAGAYNEQFF.

The genes are TRBV7-8 and TRBJ1-1, with 8 positions matching TRBD1. CDR3 length: 17 amino acids. V gave up 3 bases and J gave up 0 bases; unmatched junction bases: 9. The germline V gene has CDR1 SGHVS and CDR2 FQNEAQ. The CDR3 sequence is CASSFIQGVSLNTEAFF. CDR3 nucleotide sequence: TGTGCCAGCAGCTTCATACAGGGGGTCTCCTTGAACACTGAAGCTTTCTTT.

The rearrangement links TRBV7-2 to TRBJ1-5, with D perhaps TRBD1 (5 bases). This CDR3 is 15 amino acids long. V was trimmed by 2 bases and J by 6 bases, leaving 14 bases between them. Germline V gene sequence: CDR1 SGHTA, CDR2 FQGNSA. The CDR3 DNA follows: TGTGCCAGCAGCTTACGCAGGGCCCCGGCTCAGCCCCAGCATTTT. It is translated as CASSLRRAPAQPQHF.

This clonotype was found a few times. The rearrangement links TRBV20-1 to TRBJ1-2; no reliable D call. Trimming cost V 3 bases and J 4 bases, with 9 bases left between them. In germline, CDR1 is DFQATT, CDR2 SNEGSKA (reference sequence). The CDR3 runs to 12 residues. For the CDR3, the DNA is TGCAGTGCTAGGGTAGGAGGCTATGGCTACACCTTC. As protein: CSARVGGYGYTF.